The 15 T cell receptor beta chains given below trace back to one sample, sequenced in a study of blood T cells in healthy people across ages. PCR was performed a second time for 7 to 11 cycles using a sample-barcoded 5' primer and a J-beta primer mix. MiXCR, run by TCRdb on the 5' RACE reads, gives a single entry per CDR3 protein. The sample lists about 1.4 million distinct CDR3 sequences; 45% to 70% were seen once. Sequencing was performed on blood. All receptors derive from a man between 18 and 35 years old in good health.

This rearrangement joins TRBV2 to TRBJ2-5, with 8 bases aligning to TRBD1. J was trimmed by 1 base and V by 4 bases; bases with no gene match: 2. CDR1 is SNHLY and CDR2 is FYNNEI in the germline V gene. The CDR3 extends over 14 amino acids. The CDR3 loop reads CASSGQGPQETQYF. In DNA, the CDR3 is TGTGCCAGCAGTGGACAGGGGCCCCAAGAGACCCAGTACTTC.

This clonotype came up a few times. V and J are TRBV4-1 and TRBJ2-1, with 11 bases that match TRBD2. Germline V gene lookup returns CDR1 MGHRA and CDR2 YSYEKL. CDR3 length: 16 amino acids. The V and J ends lost 2 bases and 4 bases, in that order; junction bases with no gene match: 4. For the CDR3, the DNA is TGCGCCAGCAGCCAATTTAGCGGGGGGGATTACAATGAGCAGTTCTTC. It yields the protein CASSQFSGGDYNEQFF.

This clonotype was detected a few times. CDR3 coding DNA: TGTGCCAGCAGCATTACAGGGGAGGCGGCTGAAGCTTTCTTT. Protein sequence: CASSITGEAAEAFF. V and J are TRBV14 and TRBJ1-1; 7 bases are shared with TRBD1. Per the germline V gene, CDR1 is SGHDN and CDR2 is FVKESK. V lost 5 bases to trimming and J lost 6 bases; unmatched junction nucleotides: 9. The CDR3 is made up of 14 amino acids.

The chain uses TRBV20-1 and TRBJ1-5, with D maybe TRBD1 (5 bases). The V end lost 5 bases, the J end lost 7 bases, and 12 bases lay between the germline ends. The CDR3 loop spans 12 amino acids. From germline, CDR1 is DFQATT and CDR2 SNEGSKA (reference sequence). The CDR3, as DNA: TGCAGTGCTGGGGGGTTGGGACAGCCCCAGCATTTT. This sequence encodes CSAGGLGQPQHF.

CDR3 sequence reads: CASSRQPNTIYF. The CDR3 coding sequence is TGTGCCAGCAGCCGACAGCCCAACACCATATATTTT. V usage is TRBV14 and J usage is TRBJ1-3; D is possibly TRBD1 (5 bases). The length of the CDR3 is 12 residues. With 4 bases removed from V and 7 bases from J, the gap between germline ends came to 8 bases. In germline, CDR1 is SGHDN, CDR2 FVKESK.

The rearrangement links TRBV20-1 to TRBJ2-1; the match to TRBD2 covers 12 bases. Germline V gives CDR1 DFQATT, CDR2 SNEGSKA (reference sequence). The trim removed 7 bases at V and 2 bases at J, leaving 12 bases unmatched. This CDR3 contains 17 residues. CDR3 residues: CSVPGGASGRAYNEQFF. The CDR3 bases are TGCAGTGTTCCCGGTGGGGCTAGCGGGAGGGCCTACAATGAGCAGTTCTTC.

In DNA form, the CDR3 reads TGTGCCAGCGGAGGTGAAGATACGCAGTATTTT. As protein: CASGGEDTQYF. The chain links TRBV6-6 to TRBJ2-3; D might be TRBD2 (5 bases). From germline, CDR1 is MNHNY and CDR2 SVGAGI (reference sequence). Trimming took off 8 bases at V and 5 bases at J, with 8 bases between the two ends. The CDR3 has 11 amino acids.

This clonotype was observed at least ten times. The chain joins TRBV29-1 to TRBJ1-1; D remains unclear. V was trimmed by 4 bases and J by 0 bases, leaving 0 bases between them. The length of the CDR3 is 10 residues. Germline loops: CDR1 SQVTM, CDR2 ANQGSEA. In DNA, the CDR3 is TGCAGCGTTGTGAACACTGAAGCTTTCTTT. It is translated as CSVVNTEAFF.

This clonotype occurred a few times. The gene calls are TRBV5-1 and TRBJ2-1; D is uncertain. CDR3 length: 12 amino acids. Trimming removed 4 bases at V and 8 bases at J, with 10 bases between. Germline V lookup: CDR1 SGHRS, CDR2 YFSETQ. CDR3 nucleotide sequence: TGCGCCAGCAGCCATAGACTTGATGAGCAGTTCTTC. This encodes CASSHRLDEQFF.

V gene TRBV28 combines with J gene TRBJ2-7; no clear D. Trimming left V 3 bases short and J 5 bases short, with 14 bases between. The CDR3 spans 14 residues. Germline-derived CDR1 and CDR2 are MDHEN and SYDVKM. Written as DNA, the CDR3 is TGTGCCAGCAGTTTCCTTCTAATTGGGAACGAGCAGTACTTC. This codes for CASSFLLIGNEQYF.

The V gene is TRBV14, the J gene TRBJ2-3; D not certain. The V end lost 2 bases, the J end lost 5 bases, and 5 bases lay between the germline ends. This CDR3 comprises 12 residues. CDR1 is SGHDN, CDR2 FVKESK, per germline. CDR3 DNA: TGTGCCAGCAGCCAATTCTTAGATACGCAGTATTTT. Its protein is CASSQFLDTQYF.

The V call is TRBV6-5, the J call TRBJ1-1; perhaps TRBD1 as D (6 bases). The germline gives CDR1 MNHEY, CDR2 SVGAGI. CDR3 size: 14 residues. Trimming pared 6 bases from V and 3 bases from J, leaving 14 bases between. The CDR3: CASSFEGGDTEAFF. The CDR3 DNA is TGTGCCAGCAGCTTCGAGGGGGGCGACACTGAAGCTTTCTTT.

This clonotype was detected only a few times. This chain joins TRBV20-1 and TRBJ2-1; 8 bases match TRBD2. CDR3 size: 16 residues. Germline CDR1 and CDR2: DFQATT and SNEGSKA (reference sequence). V lost 1 base and J lost 8; bases outside the gene matches: 13. This CDR3 is CSARASPSGSWDEQFF. CDR3 sequence (DNA): TGCAGTGCTAGAGCCTCTCCGAGCGGGAGTTGGGATGAGCAGTTCTTC.

The V gene is TRBV6-2 or TRBV6-3, the J gene TRBJ2-6; unclear D gene. The germline CDR1 and CDR2 sequences are MNHEY and SVGEGT. CDR3 length: 14 amino acids. V lost 7 bases, J lost 0 bases, and 7 bases lay in between. CDR3 protein: CASTALSGANVLTF. The CDR3, as DNA: TGTGCCAGCACCGCCCTCTCTGGGGCCAACGTCCTGACTTTC.

This clonotype was picked up a small number of times. The chain uses TRBV5-1 and TRBJ1-1; TRBD1 might be the D (5 bases). This CDR3 has 14 amino acids. The germline V gene encodes CDR1 SGHRS and CDR2 YFSETQ. V lost 5 bases and J 1 base, leaving 12 bases between the germline ends. CDR3 coding DNA: TGCGCCAGCAGAGAGCAGACAGCGAACACTGAAGCTTTCTTT. Its translation: CASREQTANTEAFF.